These 23 T cell receptor beta chains share one sample of origin, sequenced in a study of vaccination effects on CD4 cells after COVID-19 (dated by TCRdb to 2021 to 2024). In the ViraFEST assay, PBMC were stimulated with viral peptide pools, and antigen-specific CD4+ T cell clonotypes were then identified by expansion using TCR sequencing. After more than 9 days of culture, CD4+ T cells were isolated with the EasySep CD4+ T cell isolation kit. Convalescent patients had PCR-confirmed SARS-CoV-2 infection between March and December 2020, before Alpha, Beta and Delta variants emerged in the United States. Participants received two doses of either the BNT162b2 or the mRNA-1273 mRNA SARS-CoV-2 vaccine. Library creation used the immunoSEQ multiplex PCR assay. TCRdb carries this immuneACCESS record with in-frame sequences only. Its versions omit some clonotypes, under half of them owing to an unresolved V gene in the studies checked, with the rest unexplained. The sample table records roughly 16,000 clones; around 70% of these occur just once. The top ten constitute 20% to 25% of the sample.

Their antigens remain unidentified. The starting material was CD4+ T cells from PBMCs cultured with SARS-CoV-2 spike peptides, obtained after COVID-19 vaccination. The cell subset or site label for this specimen denotes: SARS-CoV-2 spike overlapping peptide pool stimulation. The receptor source for this set is a human donor who had a prior SARS-CoV-2 infection.

This rearrangement joins TRBV24-1 to TRBJ2-3, with a tentative D call TRBD2 (6 bases). This CDR3 contains 14 residues. The V end was cut by 8 bases, the J end by 1 base, with 12 bases between. Germline V lookup: CDR1 KGHDR, CDR2 SFDVKD. CDR3 sequence reads: CATMLASGTDTQYF. In DNA form, the CDR3 reads TGTGCCACCATGCTGGCTAGCGGCACAGATACGCAGTATTTT.

This chain connects TRBV6-5 to TRBJ2-7, with D possibly matching TRBD2 (5 bases). Trimming stripped 4 bases from V and 0 bases from J, with 10 bases between. This CDR3 is built from 14 residues. Germline-derived CDR1 and CDR2 are MNHEY and SVGAGI. The CDR3 loop reads CASSSDWGSYEQYF. CDR3 coding DNA: TGTGCCAGCAGTTCGGACTGGGGCTCCTACGAGCAGTACTTC.

This clone was seen a handful of times. The chain recombines TRBV9 with TRBJ1-6; a weak D match, TRBD1 (6 bases). Between the trimmed V and J ends, which lost 4 bases and 9 bases, there was a span of 17 bases. The CDR3 has 15 residues. CDR1 is SGDLS and CDR2 is YYNGEE in the germline V gene. CDR3 bases: TGTGCCAGCAGCTTCACAGGGTTGGGGGGTTCACCCCTCCACTTT. Protein sequence: CASSFTGLGGSPLHF.

This chain uses TRBV3-1 (or the pseudogene TRBV3-2) with TRBJ2-3; no clear D gene. Germline-derived CDR1 and CDR2 are LGHDT and YNNKEL (reference sequence). Trimming left V 4 bases short and J 7 bases short, with 9 bases between. The CDR3 loop spans 12 amino acids. The DNA of the CDR3 is TGTGCCAGCAGCCCGGTGGGGAATACGCAGTATTTT. Translated: CASSPVGNTQYF.

The gene calls are TRBV29-1 and TRBJ2-7; weak D call: TRBD1 (6 bases). The CDR3 loop spans 13 amino acids. The germline V and J ends were trimmed by 4 bases and 2 bases, with 12 bases remaining between them. CDR1 is SQVTM and CDR2 is ANQGSEA in the germline V gene. The CDR3 DNA follows: TGCAGCGTTGCACAGGGAGTGACCTACGAGCAGTACTTC. It encodes CSVAQGVTYEQYF.

The V call is TRBV15, the J call TRBJ1-4; no clear D. In germline, CDR1 is LNHNV, CDR2 YYDKDF (reference sequence). V shed 1 base and J shed 4 bases, with 7 bases lying between them. The CDR3 extends over 14 amino acids. DNA for the CDR3: TGTGCCACCAGCAGAGGGCGTAGTAATGAAAAACTGTTTTTT. Its translation is CATSRGRSNEKLFF.

This rearrangement joins TRBV6-1 to TRBJ2-7; D is unresolved. V lost 3 bases and J 5 bases, leaving 14 bases between the germline ends. Germline V gene data show CDR1 as MNHNS and CDR2 as SASEGT. CDR3 size: 14 residues. The CDR3 sequence is CASSDRRPRNEQYF. For the CDR3, the DNA is TGTGCCAGCAGTGATCGGCGCCCTAGAAACGAGCAGTACTTC.

This chain joins TRBV7-9 and TRBJ2-7; tentative D call: TRBD1 (6 bases). Germline-derived CDR1 and CDR2 are SEHNR and FQNEAQ (reference sequence). The CDR3 length is 13 residues. Trimming removed 4 bases at V and 2 bases at J, with 9 bases between. The CDR3 spells CASSSTGTYEQYF. In DNA, the CDR3 is TGTGCCAGCAGCTCCACAGGGACCTACGAGCAGTACTTC.

This sequence joins TRBV7-2 and TRBJ2-3; D possibly corresponds to TRBD2 (7 bases). With 4 bases removed from V and 2 bases from J, the gap between germline ends came to 16 bases. The CDR3 runs to 16 residues. The germline V gene encodes CDR1 SGHTA and CDR2 FQGNSA. CDR3 sequence reads: CASSWEGGAYTDTQYF. The CDR3 coding sequence is TGTGCCAGCAGCTGGGAAGGGGGGGCCTACACAGATACGCAGTATTTT.

This clone appeared a single time. The chain recombines TRBV6-6 with TRBJ2-5; 11 bases fit TRBD1. The CDR3 has 14 residues. Germline V gene data show CDR1 as MNHNY and CDR2 as SVGAGI (reference sequence). Trimming took 8 bases from V and 5 from J; bases not matched to a gene: 7. The CDR3 DNA is TGTGCCAGCCTGGACAGGGGGCGCGTGGAGACCCAGTACTTC. It yields the protein CASLDRGRVETQYF.

This rearrangement joins TRBV7-2 to TRBJ2-5; 8 bases agree with TRBD2. Germline assignment: CDR1 SGHTA and CDR2 FQGNSA. J gave up 7 bases and V 3 bases, and 16 bases lay outside the gene matches. The CDR3 is 17 amino acids. CDR3 in DNA: TGTGCCAGCAGCTTGATCCTACGGACTAGCCGGGGGGGGACCCAGTACTTC. It specifies CASSLILRTSRGGTQYF.

This rearrangement joins TRBV1 to TRBJ1-4. TRBV1 is a pseudogene segment. The CDR3 is 15 amino acids. The CDR3 bases are TGCACCAGCAGCCAAGGACGGAACTTAAATGAAAAACTGTTTTTT. Its protein is CTSSQGRNLNEKLFF.

The chain recombines TRBV6-1 with TRBJ2-5; D is ambiguous. Per germline, CDR1 MNHNS and CDR2 SASEGT. The V gene lost 3 bases and the J gene lost 2 bases, with 16 bases spanning the gap. This CDR3 spans 16 amino acids. Here the CDR3 DNA reads TGTGCCAGCAGTGACCCCCCCCCTAGAGGTCAAGAGACCCAGTACTTC. Residues: CASSDPPPRGQETQYF.

In its sample, this clone was seen once. The V and J genes are TRBV2 and TRBJ1-4; D gene uncertain. Germline V gives CDR1 SNHLY, CDR2 FYNNEI. V was clipped by 4 bases and J by 0 bases, with 12 bases between them. This CDR3 comprises 16 residues. CDR3 in DNA: TGTGCCAGCAGTGTACCACCAATTGCAACTAATGAAAAACTGTTTTTT. It translates to CASSVPPIATNEKLFF.

This chain joins TRBV7-9 and TRBJ2-2; D gene uncertain. Trimming took 7 bases from V and 1 from J, leaving 16 bases between them. Germline V gene data show CDR1 as SEHNR and CDR2 as FQNEAQ (reference sequence). This CDR3 has 16 amino acids. CDR3 sequence: CASTGSRAENTGELFF. The CDR3 coding sequence is TGTGCCAGCACTGGGTCTCGGGCAGAGAACACCGGGGAGCTGTTTTTT.

The chain carries TRBV6-4 and TRBJ2-1; 8 nucleotides line up with TRBD2. This CDR3 contains 15 residues. V shed 4 bases and J 0 bases; nucleotides not matched to a gene: 2. From germline, CDR1 is MRHNA and CDR2 SNTAGT. CDR3 in DNA: TGTGCCAGCAGTGTCACTAGCGGCTCCTACAATGAGCAGTTCTTC. Protein sequence: CASSVTSGSYNEQFF.

The chain uses TRBV18 and TRBJ2-5; unclear D gene. The CDR3 runs to 13 residues. CDR1 and CDR2 (germline): KGHSH, LQKENI. Trimming left V 2 bases short and J 6 bases short, with 10 bases between. Written as DNA, the CDR3 is TGTGCCAGCTCACCAGGGGTAGATCAGACCCAGTACTTC. Translated: CASSPGVDQTQYF.

This clone was counted between two and nine times. The chain uses TRBV7-9 and TRBJ2-7; maybe TRBD1 (8 bases). V lost 10 bases to trimming and J lost 1 base, with 14 bases between them. The CDR3 spans 13 residues. CDR1 and CDR2 from the germline V gene are SEHNR and FQNEAQ (reference sequence). The CDR3 DNA sequence: TGTGCCACCGGACAGGGAGGGTCCTACGAGCAGTACTTC. Translated: CATGQGGSYEQYF.

This clone turned up a few times. V and J are TRBV7-6 and TRBJ2-7, with D perhaps TRBD1 (6 bases). CDR1 and CDR2 (germline): SGHVS, FNYEAQ. The V end was cut by 0 bases, the J end by 0 bases, with 9 bases between. The CDR3 contains 15 residues. As DNA, the CDR3 is TGTGCCAGCAGCTTAGCTGTAGGGGGCTCCTACGAGCAGTACTTC. It yields the protein CASSLAVGGSYEQYF.

CDR3 coding DNA: TGCAGCGTTGATGAAGGACAGGGAGACCGAGCTTTCTTT. This translates into CSVDEGQGDRAFF. The chain is built from TRBV29-1 and TRBJ1-1; 8 nucleotides agree with TRBD1. Germline lookup yields CDR1 SQVTM and CDR2 ANQGSEA. The CDR3 extends over 13 amino acids. J was trimmed by 10 bases and V by 3 bases; bases with no gene match: 10.

This clone was counted between two and nine times. The chain joins TRBV24-1 to TRBJ2-3, with 9 bases that match TRBD2. V lost 9 bases, J lost 7 bases, and 10 bases stayed unmatched. The CDR3 sequence is 14 residues long. Germline V lookup: CDR1 KGHDR, CDR2 SFDVKD. The CDR3 reads CATGKTSGPHTQYF. DNA for the CDR3: TGTGCCACCGGTAAGACTAGCGGCCCTCATACGCAGTATTTT.

The chain combines TRBV3-1 (or the pseudogene TRBV3-2) with TRBJ1-1; possibly TRBD1 for D (6 bases). Between the trimmed V and J ends, which lost 6 bases and 9 bases, there was a span of 14 bases. The CDR3 runs to 12 residues. Germline V gene lookup returns CDR1 LGHDT and CDR2 YNNKEL (reference sequence). The CDR3 sequence is CASRHTGTKAFF. In DNA, the CDR3 is TGTGCCAGCAGACACACAGGGACCAAAGCTTTCTTT.

The V and J genes are TRBV5-1 and TRBJ2-3; D may match TRBD1 or TRBD2 (5 bases each). Germline CDR1 and CDR2: SGHRS and YFSETQ. V was cut by 4 bases and J by 2 bases, with 8 bases left in between. This CDR3 comprises 13 residues. The CDR3 loop reads CASSRDPTDTQYF. The DNA for the CDR3 is TGCGCCAGCAGCCGGGACCCCACAGATACGCAGTATTTT.